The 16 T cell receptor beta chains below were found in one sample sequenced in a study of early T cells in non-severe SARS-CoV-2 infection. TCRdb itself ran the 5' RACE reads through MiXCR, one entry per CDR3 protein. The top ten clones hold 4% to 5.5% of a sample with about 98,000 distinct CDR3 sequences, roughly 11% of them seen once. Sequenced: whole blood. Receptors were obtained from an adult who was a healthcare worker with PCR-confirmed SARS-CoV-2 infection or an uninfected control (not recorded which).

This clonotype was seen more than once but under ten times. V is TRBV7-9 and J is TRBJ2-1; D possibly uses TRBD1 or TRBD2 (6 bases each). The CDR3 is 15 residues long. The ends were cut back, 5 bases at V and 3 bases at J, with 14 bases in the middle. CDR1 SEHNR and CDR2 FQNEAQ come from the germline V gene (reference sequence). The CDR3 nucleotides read TGTGCCAGCAGCCCTAGGGGGACTGTCTACAATGAGCAGTTCTTC. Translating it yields CASSPRGTVYNEQFF.

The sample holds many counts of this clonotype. The CDR3 reads CASSLPNHYEQYF. CDR3 DNA sequence: TGTGCCAGCAGTTTACCCAACCACTACGAGCAGTACTTC. J is TRBJ2-7 and V is TRBV28; no reliable D call. The germline V and J ends were trimmed by 2 bases and 3 bases, with 8 bases remaining between them. Germline CDR1 MDHEN, CDR2 SYDVKM. This CDR3 has 13 residues.

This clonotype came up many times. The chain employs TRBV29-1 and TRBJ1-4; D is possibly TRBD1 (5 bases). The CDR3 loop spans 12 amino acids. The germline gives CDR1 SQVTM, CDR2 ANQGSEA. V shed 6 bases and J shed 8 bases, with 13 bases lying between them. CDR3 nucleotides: TGCAGCGTAGACGGGGGTGACGAAAAACTGTTTTTT. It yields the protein CSVDGGDEKLFF.

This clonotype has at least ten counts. The CDR3 is CASSFSQIANTGELFF. The CDR3 DNA sequence: TGTGCCAGCTCATTTTCCCAAATCGCGAACACCGGGGAGCTGTTTTTT. The rearrangement uses TRBV18 and TRBJ2-2; D uncertain. This CDR3 has 16 amino acids. CDR1 is KGHSH, CDR2 LQKENI, per germline. Trimming pared 5 bases from V and 0 bases from J, leaving 13 bases between.

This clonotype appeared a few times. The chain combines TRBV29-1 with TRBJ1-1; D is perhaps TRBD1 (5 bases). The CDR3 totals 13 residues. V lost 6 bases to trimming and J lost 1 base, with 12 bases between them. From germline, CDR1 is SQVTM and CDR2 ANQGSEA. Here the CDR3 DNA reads TGCAGCGTATACGGGACCGCGAACACTGAAGCTTTCTTT. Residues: CSVYGTANTEAFF.

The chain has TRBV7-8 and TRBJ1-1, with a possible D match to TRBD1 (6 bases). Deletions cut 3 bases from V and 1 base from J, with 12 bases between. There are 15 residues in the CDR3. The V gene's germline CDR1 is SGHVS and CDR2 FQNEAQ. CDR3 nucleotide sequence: TGTGCCAGCAGCTTTTCGGCCAGGGGGAACACTGAAGCTTTCTTT. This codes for CASSFSARGNTEAFF.

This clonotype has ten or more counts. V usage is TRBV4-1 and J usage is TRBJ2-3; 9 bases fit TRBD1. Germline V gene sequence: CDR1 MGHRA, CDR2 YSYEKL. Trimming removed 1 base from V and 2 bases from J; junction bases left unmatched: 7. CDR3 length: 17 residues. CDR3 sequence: CASSQAGGDRATDTQYF. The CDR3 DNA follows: TGCGCCAGCAGCCAAGCTGGAGGGGACAGGGCCACAGATACGCAGTATTTT.

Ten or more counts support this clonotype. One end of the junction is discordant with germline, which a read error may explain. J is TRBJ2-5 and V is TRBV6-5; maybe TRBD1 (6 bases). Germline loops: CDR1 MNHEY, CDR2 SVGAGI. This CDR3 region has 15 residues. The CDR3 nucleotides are TGTGCCAGCAGCTACTCCCCAGGGGTCCAAGAGACCCAGTACTTC. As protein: CASSYSPGVQETQYF.

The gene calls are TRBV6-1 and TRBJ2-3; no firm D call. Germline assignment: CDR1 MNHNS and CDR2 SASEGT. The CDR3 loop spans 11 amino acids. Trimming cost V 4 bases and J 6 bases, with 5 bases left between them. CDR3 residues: CASSVVDTQYF. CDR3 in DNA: TGTGCCAGCAGTGTCGTCGATACGCAGTATTTT.

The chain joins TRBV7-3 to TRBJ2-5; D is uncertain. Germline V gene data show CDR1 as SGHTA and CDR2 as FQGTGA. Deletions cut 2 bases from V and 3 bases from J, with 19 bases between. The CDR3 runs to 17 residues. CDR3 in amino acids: CASSLGSYGLQKETQYF. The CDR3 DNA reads TGTGCCAGCAGCTTAGGGTCGTACGGGCTTCAAAAAGAGACCCAGTACTTC.

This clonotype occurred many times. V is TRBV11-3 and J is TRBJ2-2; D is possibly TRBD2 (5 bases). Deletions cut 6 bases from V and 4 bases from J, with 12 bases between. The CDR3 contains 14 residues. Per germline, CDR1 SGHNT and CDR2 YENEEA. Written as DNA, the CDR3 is TGTGCCAGCAGTAGGTCCGGACTCACCGGGGAGCTGTTTTTT. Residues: CASSRSGLTGELFF.

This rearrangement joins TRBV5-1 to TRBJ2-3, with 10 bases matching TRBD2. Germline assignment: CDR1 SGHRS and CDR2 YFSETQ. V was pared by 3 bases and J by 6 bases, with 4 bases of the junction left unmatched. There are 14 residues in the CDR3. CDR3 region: CASSSSGSADTQYF. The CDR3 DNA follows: TGCGCCAGCAGCTCTAGCGGGAGCGCTGATACGCAGTATTTT.

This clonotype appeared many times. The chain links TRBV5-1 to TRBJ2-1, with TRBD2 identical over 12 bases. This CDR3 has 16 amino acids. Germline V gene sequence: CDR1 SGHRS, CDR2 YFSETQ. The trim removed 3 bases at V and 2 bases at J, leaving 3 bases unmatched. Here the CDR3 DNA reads TGCGCCAGCAGCTCAGGACTAGCGGGGACCTACAATGAGCAGTTCTTC. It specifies CASSSGLAGTYNEQFF.

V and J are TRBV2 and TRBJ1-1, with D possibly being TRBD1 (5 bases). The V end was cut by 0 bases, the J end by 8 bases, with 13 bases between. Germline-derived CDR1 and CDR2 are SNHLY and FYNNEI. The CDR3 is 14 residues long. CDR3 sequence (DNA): TGTGCCAGCAGTGAAGCTAGGACTGGGGCCGAAGCTTTCTTT. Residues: CASSEARTGAEAFF.

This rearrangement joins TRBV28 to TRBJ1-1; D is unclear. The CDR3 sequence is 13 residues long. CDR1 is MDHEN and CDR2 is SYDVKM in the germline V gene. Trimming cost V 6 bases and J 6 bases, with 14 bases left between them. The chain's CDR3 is CASRPRGFPEAFF. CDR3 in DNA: TGTGCCAGCAGACCCCGGGGTTTTCCTGAAGCTTTCTTT.

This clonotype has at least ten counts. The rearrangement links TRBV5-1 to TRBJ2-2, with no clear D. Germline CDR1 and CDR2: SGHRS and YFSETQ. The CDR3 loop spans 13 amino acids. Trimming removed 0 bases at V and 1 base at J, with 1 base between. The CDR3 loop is CASSLGNTGELFF. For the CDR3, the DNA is TGCGCCAGCAGCTTGGGGAACACCGGGGAGCTGTTTTTT.